The rows below give T cell receptor beta chains drawn from one sample of a study of technical replicates of blood from four donors. The table came from immunoSEQ multiplex PCR; TCRdb's copy has only in-frame clones and leaves some out. The repertoire holds approximately 82,000 clones, 94% seen once, with 0.2% to 0.3% in the top ten. The specimen was T cells isolated from PBMCs. These receptors originate from a human donor in good health. Each CDR3 is given with its conserved first and last residue. A D gene is named only where the DNA matches it firmly. Expanded clones are given a class, and other clones once, few, many or no size at all.

J: TRBJ2-1
size: .
V: TRBV7-9
D: TRBD2
CDR3: CASSPGLDGYNEQFF
DNA: TGTGCCAGCAGCCCAGGACTAGATGGCTACAATGAGCAGTTCTTC

J: TRBJ1-6
size: .
V: TRBV25-1
D: .
CDR3: CASSDGVSFNSPLHF
DNA: TGTGCCAGCAGTGACGGAGTCAGTTTTAATTCACCCCTCCACTTT

J: TRBJ2-5
size: .
V: TRBV7-9
D: .
CDR3: CASSLELPQETQYF
DNA: TGTGCCAGCAGCTTAGAACTACCTCAAGAGACCCAGTACTTC

J: TRBJ1-1
size: .
V: TRBV4-2
D: .
CDR3: CASSQLQGTMNTEAFF
DNA: TGTGCCAGCAGCCAATTGCAGGGGACTATGAACACTGAAGCTTTCTTT

J: TRBJ2-3
size: .
V: TRBV2
D: TRBD2
CDR3: CASTERGSTDTQYF
DNA: TGTGCCAGCACGGAGCGGGGGAGCACAGATACGCAGTATTTT

J: TRBJ2-5
size: .
V: TRBV14
D: TRBD1
CDR3: CASSPRDSQTQYF
DNA: TGTGCCAGCAGCCCCCGGGACAGCCAGACCCAGTACTTC

J: TRBJ2-1
size: .
V: TRBV9
D: TRBD2
CDR3: CASTLTSGVYNEQFF
DNA: TGTGCCAGCACGCTGACTAGCGGGGTGTACAATGAGCAGTTCTTC

J: TRBJ1-5
size: .
V: TRBV6-5
D: .
CDR3: CASSLGSNQPQHF
DNA: TGTGCCAGCAGCCTAGGTAGCAATCAGCCCCAGCATTTT

J: TRBJ2-2
size: .
V: TRBV5-1
D: TRBD2
CDR3: CASSPPGLAGTGELFF
DNA: TGCGCCAGCAGCCCACCGGGACTAGCGGGGACCGGGGAGCTGTTTTTT

J: TRBJ1-1
size: .
V: TRBV10-2
D: .
CDR3: CASSEDWGRGGAFF
DNA: TGCGCCAGCAGTGAGGATTGGGGGCGGGGGGGAGCTTTCTTT

J: TRBJ1-4
size: .
V: TRBV19
D: .
CDR3: CASRQRIQTNEKLFF
DNA: TGTGCCAGTAGACAGAGAATACAGACTAATGAAAAACTGTTTTTT

J: TRBJ1-1
size: .
V: TRBV4-2
D: .
CDR3: CASSQGRSTEAFF
DNA: TGTGCCAGCAGCCAAGGAAGGAGCACTGAAGCTTTCTTT

J: TRBJ2-5
size: .
V: TRBV28
D: .
CDR3: CASSMSPWRGRGETQYF
DNA: TGTGCCAGCAGCATGTCCCCTTGGAGGGGCCGGGGGGAGACCCAGTACTTC

J: TRBJ1-4
size: .
V: TRBV5-6
D: TRBD1
CDR3: CASSLSGQGREKLFF
DNA: TGTGCCAGCAGCTTGTCTGGACAGGGTCGTGAAAAACTGTTTTTT

J: TRBJ2-1
size: .
V: TRBV5-6
D: .
CDR3: CASSQDRSNEQFF
DNA: TGTGCCAGCTCCCAAGACAGGAGCAATGAGCAGTTCTTC

J: TRBJ2-6
size: .
V: TRBV6-4
D: .
CDR3: CASSDSGGLGANVLTF
DNA: TGTGCCAGCAGTGACTCCGGAGGGCTTGGGGCCAACGTCCTGACTTTC

J: TRBJ2-2
size: once
V: TRBV5-1
D: .
CDR3: CASRLGDNTGELFF
DNA: TGCGCCAGCAGGTTAGGAGATAACACCGGGGAGCTGTTTTTT

J: TRBJ1-1
size: .
V: TRBV5-4
D: .
CDR3: CASSKTGNTEAFF
DNA: TGTGCCAGCAGCAAGACAGGGAACACTGAAGCTTTCTTT

J: TRBJ2-7
size: .
V: TRBV6-1
D: .
CDR3: CASSEFKAVPVYSYEQYF
DNA: TGTGCCAGCAGTGAATTCAAAGCGGTTCCTGTTTACTCCTACGAGCAGTACTTC

J: TRBJ1-1
size: .
V: TRBV6-6
D: .
CDR3: CASSPGMNTEAFF
DNA: TGTGCCAGCAGCCCCGGGATGAACACTGAAGCTTTCTTT

J: TRBJ2-1
size: .
V: TRBV29-1
D: TRBD2
CDR3: CSVEEPAGAYNEQFF
DNA: TGCAGCGTTGAAGAACCAGCGGGAGCCTACAATGAGCAGTTCTTC

J: TRBJ2-7
size: .
V: TRBV28
D: .
CDR3: CASSTGLRAHHYEQYF
DNA: TGTGCCAGCAGTACCGGACTACGTGCCCACCATTACGAGCAGTACTTC

J: TRBJ1-1
size: .
V: TRBV7-9
D: .
CDR3: CASSLVWQGNTEAFF
DNA: TGTGCCAGCAGCTTAGTATGGCAGGGGAACACTGAAGCTTTCTTT

J: TRBJ1-2
size: .
V: TRBV20-1
D: .
CDR3: CSVLGGYTF
DNA: TGCAGTGTCCTGGGCGGCTACACCTTC

J: TRBJ2-3
size: .
V: TRBV28
D: TRBD2
CDR3: CASSLRRTSGRALGRSWYF
DNA: TGTGCCAGCAGTTTACGGCGGACTAGCGGGAGGGCCCTCGGACGCAGTTGGTATTTT

J: TRBJ2-7
size: once
V: TRBV5-4
D: TRBD2
CDR3: CASSLGPVAGGPSEQYF
DNA: TGTGCCAGCAGCTTGGGTCCAGTAGCGGGAGGGCCCTCCGAGCAGTACTTC

J: TRBJ2-3
size: .
V: TRBV7-3
D: .
CDR3: CASSSGTTTDTQYF
DNA: TGTGCCAGCAGCTCCGGGACAACCACAGATACGCAGTATTTT

J: TRBJ2-1
size: .
V: TRBV4-1
D: .
CDR3: CASSQPAGRRFF
DNA: TGCGCCAGCAGCCAGCCCGCGGGTCGACGGTTCTTC

J: TRBJ2-5
size: .
V: TRBV2
D: TRBD1
CDR3: CASSGGQGAWETQYF
DNA: TGTGCCAGCAGTGGGGGACAGGGGGCTTGGGAGACCCAGTACTTC

J: TRBJ1-3
size: .
V: TRBV19
D: TRBD1
CDR3: CASSGRGTGNTIYF
DNA: TGTGCCAGTAGTGGCAGGGGGACTGGAAACACCATATATTTT

J: TRBJ2-7
size: .
V: TRBV2
D: .
CDR3: CASREGLAYEQYF
DNA: TGTGCCAGCAGGGAGGGACTTGCCTACGAGCAGTACTTC

J: TRBJ1-5
size: few
V: TRBV7-9
D: .
CDR3: CASSLPGNQPQHF
DNA: TGTGCCAGCAGCTTACCCGGGAATCAGCCCCAGCATTTT

J: TRBJ2-7
size: .
V: TRBV4-1
D: .
CDR3: CASSQGPGQAISYEQYF
DNA: TGCGCCAGCAGCCAAGGACCGGGACAAGCCATATCCTACGAGCAGTACTTC

J: TRBJ1-4
size: once
V: TRBV10-3
D: .
CDR3: CAISGPGTVNEKLFF
DNA: TGTGCCATCAGCGGCCCAGGGACTGTTAATGAAAAACTGTTTTTT

J: TRBJ2-1
size: .
V: TRBV2
D: TRBD2
CDR3: CASRLAGGNEQFF
DNA: TGTGCCAGCAGACTAGCGGGGGGTAATGAGCAGTTCTTC

J: TRBJ2-2
size: .
V: TRBV5-6
D: TRBD2
CDR3: CASSSSLAGVGGELFF
DNA: TGTGCCAGCAGCTCAAGTTTAGCGGGAGTAGGCGGGGAGCTGTTTTTT

J: TRBJ2-7
size: .
V: TRBV9
D: .
CDR3: CASSVQGPGYEQYF
DNA: TGTGCCAGCAGCGTACAGGGCCCCGGCTACGAGCAGTACTTC

J: TRBJ2-4
size: .
V: TRBV4-2
D: TRBD1
CDR3: CASSQGFATGVTKNIQYF
DNA: TGTGCCAGCAGCCAAGGCTTCGCGACAGGGGTAACCAAAAACATTCAGTACTTC

J: TRBJ2-1
size: .
V: TRBV11-3
D: .
CDR3: CASSFFSGQKPYNEQFF
DNA: TGTGCCAGCAGCTTTTTCTCAGGACAGAAGCCCTACAATGAGCAGTTCTTC

J: TRBJ1-5
size: .
V: TRBV18
D: .
CDR3: CASSSTGTTHQHF
DNA: TGTGCCAGCTCAAGCACAGGGACTACCCACCAGCATTTT

J: TRBJ1-2
size: .
V: TRBV19
D: TRBD1
CDR3: CASSASGTGPLYGYTF
DNA: TGTGCCAGTAGTGCCTCCGGGACAGGGCCTTTATATGGCTACACCTTC

J: TRBJ2-3
size: .
V: TRBV5-8
D: TRBD2
CDR3: CASSLSVGLEGTDTQYF
DNA: TGTGCCAGCAGCTTGAGTGTGGGACTAGAAGGCACAGATACGCAGTATTTT

J: TRBJ2-7
size: .
V: TRBV6-1
D: TRBD1
CDR3: CASSEDRGYEQYF
DNA: TGTGCCAGCAGTGAAGACAGGGGTTACGAGCAGTACTTC

J: TRBJ1-2
size: once
V: TRBV6-6
D: TRBD1
CDR3: CASSYSGTGVDGYTF
DNA: TGTGCCAGCAGTTACTCCGGGACAGGGGTTGATGGCTACACCTTC

J: TRBJ1-5
size: .
V: TRBV6-6
D: .
CDR3: CASSSTEAQPQHF
DNA: TGTGCCAGCAGTTCGACCGAGGCTCAGCCCCAGCATTTT

J: TRBJ2-7
size: .
V: TRBV7-8
D: .
CDR3: CASSPRIKSGKYEQYF
DNA: TGTGCCAGCAGCCCCAGGATCAAATCCGGGAAATACGAGCAGTACTTC